Included here is one T cell receptor (beta chain) sequence, with context. The data belong to a study of T-cell memory formation after mild COVID-19. TCRdb redid the calling of the 5' RACE reads with MiXCR, one entry per CDR3 protein. The repertoire holds about 400,000 distinct CDR3 sequences, over 15% seen once, with around a fifth in the top ten. The CDR3 has 14 amino acids. In germline, CDR1 is SGHDT, CDR2 YYEEEE. Trimming removed 4 bases from V and 0 bases from J, with 7 bases in between. The receptor's source is a man between 18 and 29 years old who had mild COVID-19 (a few samples of this study predate the infection). Cell type and time point are not known. The chain couples TRBV5-6 to TRBJ2-2, with D possibly being TRBD1 or TRBD2 (5 bases each). The sample was PBMCs or a T cell subset sorted from them (not recorded which). CDR3 sequence reads: CASSEGPNTGELFF. CDR3 coding DNA: TGTGCCAGCAGCGAGGGACCGAACACCGGGGAGCTGTTTTTT.